This T cell receptor (beta chain) was recovered during a study of vaccination effects on CD4 cells after COVID-19 (dated by TCRdb to between 2020 and 2023). Some background on the complete study: Across the study, the median time from the second dose to post-vaccine sampling was 72 days (range 14 to 241). In the study, cultures from other donors were sequenced using the Oncomine TCR Beta short-read assay on an Illumina iSeq 100. Altogether, roughly 10 COVID-19 convalescent patients and several SARS-CoV-2-naive healthy vaccine recipients made up the full study. In both COVID-19 convalescent patients and infection-naive vaccine recipients, the study compared SARS-CoV-2 spike-specific CD4+ TCR repertoires from before mRNA vaccination with those from after it. The paper as a whole reports these results and caveats: Among healthy vaccine recipients, nearly all vaccine-induced clones were SARS-CoV-2 mono-reactive, and only 1 of 255 was cross-reactive with common cold coronaviruses. Clones induced by infection and clones induced by vaccination both contracted markedly at late timepoints after vaccination, which fits with T cell responses waning over time. The study was limited by a small number of convalescent patients and lacked early post-infection timepoints.

The library was obtained by the immunoSEQ multiplex PCR assay. TCR beta CDR3 sequencing was performed on DNA from the cultured, isolated CD4+ T cells. Per the authors' processing: Non-productive TCR sequences were removed, reads were trimmed to the CDR3 region, and CDR3s of at least 7 amino acids were retained. Antigen-specific clonotypes were identified with the MANAFEST web app by comparing expansion in peptide wells against reference cultures. Positive clones required FDR<0.05 expansion versus reference and all other wells, odds ratio above 5, and frequency above 0.1% in two replicate wells. Clonotypes significantly expanded in SARS-CoV-2 spike wells and in at least one common cold coronavirus spike condition were defined as cross-reactive. Using the stringdist R package, CDR3 similarity was measured by Levenshtein distance, and unrooted trees were constructed with ape in R 3.6.1. Held by TCRdb, this immuneACCESS table contains in-frame sequences only and omits some clones. Under half of the omission traces to an unresolved V gene where checked; the cause of the rest is unknown. V and J calls plus clone size are reproduced from that table; the DNA served to infer D and trimming. A total of around 33,000 clones appear in this sample, about two thirds of them only once. The ten largest clonotypes hold about 8.7% of the sample.

A note on this clone: This clone's antigen is unknown. It has no much larger one-base neighbor in the sample; base qualities were not kept.

In the ViraFEST assay, PBMC were stimulated with viral peptide pools, and antigen-specific CD4+ T cell clonotypes were then identified by expansion using TCR sequencing. After around eleven days of culture, CD4+ T cells were isolated with the EasySep CD4+ T cell isolation kit. Two doses of either the BNT162b2 or the mRNA-1273 mRNA SARS-CoV-2 vaccine were administered to participants. The absence of prior SARS-CoV-2 infection in healthy vaccine recipients was confirmed by negative nucleocapsid antibodies before and after vaccination. Each well held roughly 2 million PBMC cultured in IMDM containing approximately 5.3% human AB serum, 8.5 to 10 IU/ml IL-2 and gentamicin, along with roughly 10 ug/ml peptides. On days 3 and 7, half of the culture medium was replaced with fresh IL-2-containing medium. Unless noted otherwise, every peptide stimulation condition was grown in triplicate wells. Using Ficoll-Paque Plus gradient centrifugation, PBMC were separated from whole blood and then either used fresh or cryopreserved at -140C. The overlapping peptide pools covered the spike proteins of SARS-CoV-2 and of the common cold coronaviruses HCoV-NL63, HCoV-OC43 and HCoV-229E. The QIAamp micro DNA kit was used to extract genomic DNA from the cultured CD4+ T cells.

The germline ends are 17 bases apart after V is trimmed by 4 bases and J by 4 bases. Reading from cysteine to phenylalanine, the CDR3 counts 16 amino acids. Kept here is only the CDR3 DNA, which spans 48 bases and is read in frame from base 1. Taken from the germline V gene (reference sequence), the CDR1 and CDR2 loops are SGHNT and YYREEE. This specimen consisted of CD4+ T cells from PBMCs cultured with SARS-CoV-2 spike peptides, obtained after COVID-19 vaccination. The meaning of the sample's cell subset or site label: SARS-CoV-2 spike overlapping peptide pool stimulation. The TCR comes from a human donor who received a COVID-19 vaccine. The chain was built from TRBV5-4 and TRBJ2-2, with the D call perhaps TRBD1 or TRBD2, as 5 bases match in each case. The CDR3: CASSHKQVAGTGELFF. The base sequence is TGTGCCAGCAGCCACAAACAGGTTGCGGGCACCGGGGAGCTGTTTTTT.